One and the same sample provided the 7 T cell receptor beta chains below, sequenced in a study of blood T cell repertoires in COVID-19 (dated by TCRdb to 2018 to 2021). Library creation used the immunoSEQ multiplex PCR assay. The table was pulled from immuneACCESS by TCRdb, which kept in-frame rearrangements only. Such tables lose some clones; where checked, under half of the loss comes from unresolved V genes, and the rest has no known cause. The sample has approximately 300,000 clones on record, roughly 85% of them singletons. The ten largest account for approximately 4% of the sample. Material: PBMCs or T cells enriched from blood (not recorded which). The receptors shown here come from a woman aged 25 to 45 who had recovered from COVID-19.

The gene calls are TRBV10-2 and TRBJ2-7; 7 bases match TRBD1. From germline, CDR1 is WSHSY and CDR2 SAAADI. The V segment lost 4 bases and the J segment 7 bases; nucleotides outside the gene matches: 10. The CDR3 is 14 residues long. The CDR3 sequence is CASSASTGSYEQYF. The CDR3 DNA reads as TGCGCCAGCAGTGCCTCGACAGGGTCGTATGAGCAGTACTTC.

Here the CDR3 reads CASSQAWEKGQEKLFF. CDR3 DNA: TGCGCCAGCAGCCAGGCTTGGGAGAAGGGACAGGAAAAACTGTTTTTT. This chain connects TRBV4-1 to TRBJ1-4; TRBD1 matches 7 bases. The V gene's germline CDR1 is MGHRA and CDR2 YSYEKL. Germline trimming cut 3 bases from V and 8 bases from J; bases unmatched to any gene: 12. This CDR3 has 16 residues.

The chain links TRBV28 to TRBJ2-7, with D tentatively TRBD2 (5 bases). The CDR3 has 13 residues. Germline CDR1 reads MDHEN; CDR2 reads SYDVKM. Trimming cost V 4 bases and J 2 bases, with 9 bases left between them. The CDR3 bases are TGTGCCAGCAGTTCCCCGGGAACCTACGAGCAGTACTTC. As protein: CASSSPGTYEQYF. The full variable domain, completed using reference TRBV28 and TRBJ2-7, is DVKVTQSSRYLVKRTGEKVFLECVQDMDHENMFWYRQDPGLGLRLIYFSYDVKMKEKGDIPEGYSVSREKKERFSLILESASTNQTSMYLCASSSPGTYEQYFGPGTRLTVT.

The rearrangement links TRBV30 to TRBJ2-7; perhaps TRBD1 as D (5 bases). Trimming removed 5 bases from V and 5 bases from J, with 16 bases in between. CDR3 length equals 13 residues. The V gene's germline CDR1 is GTSNPN and CDR2 SVGIG (reference sequence). CDR3 sequence reads: CAWGQGNSDEQYF. In nucleotides, the CDR3 is TGTGCCTGGGGTCAGGGCAATTCGGACGAGCAGTACTTC.

This clone appeared a few times. Other DNA sequences from this sample encode an identical CDR3 as well. The chain employs TRBV27 and TRBJ2-7; 11 bases are shared with TRBD1. The CDR3 runs to 14 residues. Per the germline V gene, CDR1 is MNHEY and CDR2 is SMNVEV (reference sequence). J was trimmed by 3 bases and V by 4 bases; bases with no gene match: 2. The DNA for the CDR3 is TGTGCCAGCAGTTCCGGGACAGGGGGCTACGAGCAGTACTTC. Translating gives CASSSGTGGYEQYF.

The chain joins TRBV19 to TRBJ2-1; a weak D match, TRBD2 (5 bases). CDR1 and CDR2 from the germline V gene are LNHDA and SQIVND (reference sequence). V dropped 5 bases and J dropped 8 bases, with 22 bases sitting between them. The CDR3 extends over 16 amino acids. CDR3 loop: CASSFPASGPTYEQFF. The CDR3 nucleotides read TGTGCCAGTAGTTTCCCGGCCAGCGGCCCTACATATGAGCAGTTCTTC.

Only one count was recorded for this clone. The V call is TRBV27, the J call TRBJ2-7; 7 bases align to TRBD1. J was trimmed by 6 bases and V by 3 bases; bases with no gene match: 5. Germline CDR1 is MNHEY and CDR2 is SMNVEV (reference sequence). The CDR3 covers 13 residues. In nucleotides, the CDR3 is TGTGCCAGCAGTTTGGGGAACAGGGGCGAGCAGTACTTC. It is translated as CASSLGNRGEQYF.